A single sample is the source of the 10 T cell receptor beta chains below, sequenced in a study of T-cell reconstitution after alpha-beta-depleted transplantation in children. Unique molecular identifiers were incorporated when the TCRbeta library was constructed. TCRdb re-derived calls from the PCR reads in MiXCR, one entry per CDR3 protein. The sample has 300,000 to 350,000 distinct CDR3 sequences, about 16% seen once. Specimen: PBMCs, mostly from graft donor cells, collected 360 days after TCRalphabeta/CD19-depleted stem cell transplant. These receptors were obtained from a male patient aged 2 to 10 who had a stem cell transplant for acute lymphoblastic leukemia, so the T cells may come from the graft donor.

The chain couples TRBV6-5 to TRBJ2-7; D assignment may be TRBD1 or TRBD2 (5 bases each). Trimming cost V 5 bases and J 3 bases, with 14 bases left between them. The CDR3 runs 14 residues. Germline V lookup: CDR1 MNHEY, CDR2 SVGAGI. The CDR3 DNA reads TGTGCCAGCAGTCCACAGGCGGGCGGCTACGAGCAGTACTTC. Translating it yields CASSPQAGGYEQYF.

This clonotype was detected many times. The chain couples TRBV7-9 to TRBJ2-1; D unclear. V lost 3 bases to trimming and J lost 2 bases, with 14 bases between them. Germline CDR1 and CDR2: SEHNR and FQNEAQ (reference sequence). This CDR3 contains 16 residues. For the CDR3, the DNA is TGTGCCAGCAGCTTTGATCGGCTAGTCCCCTACAATGAGCAGTTCTTC. Translation: CASSFDRLVPYNEQFF. The full variable domain, with the rest looked up from reference TRBV7-9 and TRBJ2-1, is DTGVSQNPRHKITKRGQNVTFRCDPISEHNRLYWYRQTLGQGPEFLTYFQNEAQLEKSRLLSDRFSAERPKGSFSTLEIQRTEQGDSAMYLCASSFDRLVPYNEQFFGPGTRLTVL.

V and J are TRBV12-3 or TRBV12-4 and TRBJ2-7; 7 positions agree with TRBD1. The CDR3 consists of 15 residues. After removal of 5 bases from V and 4 bases from J, the junction contained 11 bases not matched to a gene. The CDR3 coding sequence is TGTGCCAGCAGTCGGACAGGACCTTTGATGTACGAGCAGTACTTC. This sequence encodes CASSRTGPLMYEQYF.

V is TRBV20-1 and J is TRBJ1-5; D perhaps matches TRBD1 (5 bases). Trimming removed 5 bases at V and 11 bases at J, with 16 bases between. This CDR3 contains 12 residues. Germline assignment: CDR1 DFQATT and CDR2 SNEGSKA (reference sequence). This CDR3 is CSAGSRVSTQHF. CDR3 bases: TGCAGTGCTGGCAGCAGGGTCAGCACCCAGCATTTT.

This clonotype turned up a few times. The genes are TRBV4-3 and TRBJ2-1; no definite D call. V was clipped by 0 bases and J by 6 bases, with 12 bases between them. There are 15 residues in the CDR3. Germline assignment: CDR1 LGHNA and CDR2 YSLEER. This CDR3 reads CASSQDGIWGNEQFF. CDR3 nucleotide sequence: TGCGCCAGCAGCCAAGACGGCATCTGGGGCAATGAGCAGTTCTTC.

The chain combines TRBV12-3 or TRBV12-4 with TRBJ2-5, with D unresolved. The CDR3 length is 16 residues. The V gene lost 5 bases and the J gene lost 1 base, with 17 bases spanning the gap. The CDR3 nucleotides are TGTGCCAGCAGTCCCTACTGGACCGGTTTCCAAGAGACCCAGTACTTC. Its translation is CASSPYWTGFQETQYF.

The V gene is TRBV29-1, the J gene TRBJ2-5; TRBD1 agrees at 7 bases. Germline assignment: CDR1 SQVTM and CDR2 ANQGSEA. The CDR3 loop spans 13 amino acids. The V segment lost 6 bases and the J segment 1 base; nucleotides outside the gene matches: 5. Here the CDR3 DNA reads TGCAGCGTAGTAGGGGGCCTCCAAGAGACCCAGTACTTC. Its protein product is CSVVGGLQETQYF.

The rearrangement uses TRBV20-1 and TRBJ2-2; D possibly corresponds to TRBD2 (5 bases). Deletions cut 3 bases from V and 1 base from J, with 15 bases between. The germline CDR1 and CDR2 sequences are DFQATT and SNEGSKA (reference sequence). This CDR3 has 16 amino acids. The CDR3 DNA reads TGCAGTGCTAGCCCTTCGGGTAGCGAGAACACCGGGGAGCTGTTTTTT. Amino acid sequence: CSASPSGSENTGELFF.

In its sample, this clonotype was seen many times. The J gene is TRBJ1-5, the V gene TRBV6-5; D unresolved. The CDR3 is made up of 15 amino acids. Trimming removed 10 bases from V and 5 bases from J, with 21 bases in between. Per germline, CDR1 MNHEY and CDR2 SVGAGI. The CDR3 is CAIDNRGWLDQPQHF. DNA for the CDR3: TGTGCCATAGATAACAGAGGCTGGTTGGATCAGCCCCAGCATTTT.

This clonotype has ten or more counts. The chain combines TRBV20-1 with TRBJ2-1; 8 bases fit TRBD2. Germline assignment: CDR1 DFQATT and CDR2 SNEGSKA (reference sequence). Trimming at V came to 8 bases and at J to 10 bases, leaving 13 bases not matched to a gene. This CDR3 has 13 amino acids. This CDR3 is CSSGQAGEMEQFF. Here the CDR3 DNA reads TGCAGTAGTGGCCAAGCGGGAGAAATGGAGCAGTTCTTC.